This T cell receptor (beta chain) was found in a study of blood T cell repertoires in COVID-19 (dated by TCRdb to about 2020). Regarding the research as a whole: The collaborator samples originated in the United States, Italy and Spain and spanned the acute and convalescent phases of COVID-19. The material from the prospective study consisted of cDNA or gDNA derived from T cells, B-cell-depleted T cells, or PBMCs. Subjects who had been exposed to COVID-19, were actively infected with it, or had recovered from it provided the deeply sampled blood TCRbeta repertoires that made up the dataset. The repertoires were released in a freely available public database intended as a resource for research on the immune response to SARS-CoV-2. Samples were obtained from the ongoing ImmuneRACE study (first 160 participants) and from 1,200 or so subjects provided by 6 global collaborators. The sample metadata nearly always contained a de-identified subject ID, COVID-19 status, age in years and sex. Where available, HLA class I and class II types were obtained from metadata supplied by the sample provider rather than from assay-based typing. What the authors observed across the whole study: The quantity of clinical and demographic metadata differed by source and by participant and was supplied without curation.

Each collaborating institution followed its own protocols to collect whole blood in K2EDTA tubes. For TCRbeta analysis, collaborators shipped samples in one of three forms: frozen whole blood, isolated PBMCs, or DNA extracted from either of those sample types. V lost 0 bases and J lost 0 bases; the stretch between them is 7 bases long. Spanning cysteine to phenylalanine, the CDR3 consists of 14 amino acids. Only the CDR3 DNA is retained, 42 bases long and in frame from the first base. Turning to this clone: Its antigen specificity is not known. One base away there is no much larger clone; base qualities are not given.

TCRbeta CDR3 regions were amplified from genomic DNA by means of the immunoSEQ Assay, a bias-controlled multiplex PCR. The study's processing was this. Within the assay, amplification of reference gene primers was used to estimate how many nucleated cells each sample contained. To quantify the absolute abundance of each unique TCRbeta CDR3 rearrangement, sequence reads were collapsed and filtered. Productive Simpson clonality was computed per sample as the square root of Simpson's diversity index over productive rearrangements. TCRdb re-hosts the immuneACCESS table, in-frame sequences only. Its copies lack some clones; in the studies checked, an unresolved V gene accounts for under half of them, and the cause for the rest is not known. V, J and clone size are those of that table, while D and trimming were read from the DNA. Here the sample has about 62,000 clones; 86% occur a single time. About 1.5% of the sample is in the top ten clones.

This TCR was recovered from an elderly woman with acute or convalescent COVID-19. This chain joins TRBV5-3 to TRBJ2-7; TRBD1 could be the D gene, as 6 bases match. TRBV5-3 is sorted into the ORF group, with uncertain function. Sequenced sample: peripheral blood. In nucleotides, the sequence is TGTGCCAGAAGCTTGGACAGGGACTCCTACGAGCAGTACTTC. Translated, it reads CARSLDRDSYEQYF.